This T cell receptor (beta chain) derives from a study of cytomegalovirus exposure and HLA in healthy donors. PCR primers comprised 60 Vbeta and 13 Jbeta primers. Sequencing used immunoSEQ multiplex PCR; TCRdb keeps in-frame clones, though not all of them. The sample records 200,000 to 250,000 clones, 70% to 80% being singletons. The germline gives CDR1 MNHEY, CDR2 SVGAGI. The CDR3 length is 13 residues. With V trimmed by 7 bases and J by 3 bases, 5 bases remained unmatched. The chain recombines TRBV6-5 with TRBJ2-5; 7 bases fit TRBD2. This receptor was obtained from a male donor in good health and CMV-seronegative. Sequencing used PBMCs. The DNA of the CDR3 is TGTGCCAGCACTCAGCGGGGAAAAGAGACCCAGTACTTC. Translated: CASTQRGKETQYF.